The T cell receptor (beta chain) under discussion was sequenced for a study of T cell changes during pregnancy in multiple sclerosis. This clone was detected only once. Sequenced by immunoSEQ multiplex PCR; TCRdb stores in-frame clones only, minus some. The sample carries 12,000 or so clones, around four fifths recorded once. The sequence was collected from a female donor in good health, enrolled as a control in a pregnancy study. Sequencing used CD8+ T cells from peripheral blood mononuclear cells, obtained after pregnancy.

CDR3 sequence (DNA): TGTGCCAGCAGCTTCGAGTCTAGCTCCTACAATGAGCAGTTCTTC. Its protein is CASSFESSSYNEQFF. The chain is built from TRBV7-3 and TRBJ2-1; D not certain. The CDR3 has 15 residues. Germline lookup yields CDR1 SGHTA and CDR2 FQGTGA. The germline V and J ends were trimmed by 3 bases and 0 bases, with 9 bases remaining between them.